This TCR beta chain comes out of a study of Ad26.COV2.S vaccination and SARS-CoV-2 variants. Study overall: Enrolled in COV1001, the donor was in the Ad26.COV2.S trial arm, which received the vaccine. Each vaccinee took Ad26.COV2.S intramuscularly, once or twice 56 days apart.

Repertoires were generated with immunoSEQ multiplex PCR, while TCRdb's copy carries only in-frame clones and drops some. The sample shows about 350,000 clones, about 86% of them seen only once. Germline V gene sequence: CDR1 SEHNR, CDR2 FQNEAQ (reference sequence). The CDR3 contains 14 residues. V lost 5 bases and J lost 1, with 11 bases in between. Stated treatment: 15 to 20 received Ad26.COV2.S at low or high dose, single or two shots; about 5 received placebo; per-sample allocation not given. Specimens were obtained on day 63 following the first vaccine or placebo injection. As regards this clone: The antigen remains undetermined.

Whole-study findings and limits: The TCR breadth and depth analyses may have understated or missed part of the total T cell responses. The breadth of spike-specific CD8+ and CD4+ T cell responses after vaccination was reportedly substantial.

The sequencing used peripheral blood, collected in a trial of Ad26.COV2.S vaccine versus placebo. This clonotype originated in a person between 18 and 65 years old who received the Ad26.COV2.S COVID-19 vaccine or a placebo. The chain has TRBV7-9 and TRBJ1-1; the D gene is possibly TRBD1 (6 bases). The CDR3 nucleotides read TGTGCCAGCAGCCCGAGAGGGGGGAACACTGAAGCTTTCTTT. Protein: CASSPRGGNTEAFF.